This T cell receptor (beta chain) is from a study of blood T cell repertoires in COVID-19. For the study at large: Samples came from the United States, Italy and Spain, spanning acute and convalescent COVID-19.

Per the study methods: The assay estimated nucleated cells by amplifying reference gene primers. This table comes from immunoSEQ multiplex PCR, and its TCRdb copy is limited to in-frame clones, with some not included. The DNA was the basis for D and trimming; V, J and clone size are from that table. The profile covers about half a million clones, with approximately 90% appearing a single time and around 8% taken by the ten largest. V dropped 4 bases and J dropped 8; count of bases not matched to a gene: 8. This CDR3 comprises 14 residues. CDR1 and CDR2 (germline): SNHLY, FYNNEI. Across under 25 US areas, participants ranged in age from about 18 to 90 years. Recovered participants had two consecutive negative NP/OP PCR tests, healthcare professional clearance, or symptom resolution.

Sequencing input: PBMCs or T cells enriched from blood (not recorded which). The chain uses TRBV2 and TRBJ2-1, with 7 bases aligning to TRBD2. This TCR was recovered from a woman aged 60-75 years who had recovered from COVID-19. The CDR3 spells CASSGGLEVHEQFF. The CDR3 DNA sequence: TGTGCCAGCAGTGGTGGACTAGAGGTCCATGAGCAGTTCTTC. Complete variable domain (other parts from reference TRBV2 and TRBJ2-1): EPEVTQTPSHQVTQMGQEVILRCVPISNHLYFYWYRQILGQKVEFLVSFYNNEISEKSEIFDDQFSVERPDGSNFTLKIRSTKLEDSAMYFCASSGGLEVHEQFFGPGTRLTVL.